This T cell receptor (beta chain) was retrieved from a study of blood T cells in healthy people across ages. Overall study findings and caveats: Older age coincided with a roughly linear decline in TCR beta diversity per million T cells.

Then a second PCR, running roughly 7 to 11 cycles, was carried out with a sample-barcoded 5' primer and a J-beta primer mix. Per sample, CDR3-containing paired-end reads numbered at least 2.5 million. TCRdb re-called the 5' RACE reads with MiXCR, one entry per CDR3 protein. The profile shows 780,000 or so distinct CDR3 sequences, just over 55% of them singletons. This clonotype was recorded once. What it recognizes is unknown. The sequence was obtained from a man aged 40-49 years in good health. The specimen sequenced was blood.

The DNA of the CDR3 is TGTGCCAGCAGCTCAGTAGCGGGAGGGCCCTACGAGCAGTACTTC. Translation gives CASSSVAGGPYEQYF. V usage is TRBV7-9 and J usage is TRBJ2-5; 11 bases agree with TRBD2. The J call may be in error: the DNA end matches TRBJ2-7 better. Germline values: CDR1 SEHNR, CDR2 FQNEAQ (reference sequence). The CDR3 length is 15 residues.